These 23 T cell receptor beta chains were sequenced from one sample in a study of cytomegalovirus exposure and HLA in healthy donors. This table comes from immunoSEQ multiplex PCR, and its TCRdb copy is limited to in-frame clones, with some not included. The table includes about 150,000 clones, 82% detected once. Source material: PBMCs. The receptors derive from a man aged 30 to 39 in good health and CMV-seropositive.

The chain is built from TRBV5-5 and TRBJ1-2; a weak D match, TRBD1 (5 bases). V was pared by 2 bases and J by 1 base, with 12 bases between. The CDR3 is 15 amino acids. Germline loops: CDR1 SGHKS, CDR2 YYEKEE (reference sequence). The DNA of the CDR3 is TGTGCCAGCAGCTTAGAGGTGCAGGGTAACTATGGCTACACCTTC. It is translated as CASSLEVQGNYGYTF.

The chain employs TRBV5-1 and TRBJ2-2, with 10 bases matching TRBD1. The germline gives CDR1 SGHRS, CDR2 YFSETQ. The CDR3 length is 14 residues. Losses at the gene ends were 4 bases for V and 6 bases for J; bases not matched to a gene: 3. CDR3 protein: CASSTGQGAGELFF. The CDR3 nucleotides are TGCGCCAGCAGCACAGGACAGGGGGCCGGGGAGCTGTTTTTT.

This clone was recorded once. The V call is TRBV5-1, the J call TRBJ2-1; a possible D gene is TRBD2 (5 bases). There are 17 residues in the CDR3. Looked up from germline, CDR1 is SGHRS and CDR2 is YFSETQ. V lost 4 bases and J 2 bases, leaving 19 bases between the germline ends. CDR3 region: CASSRQRADYTYNEQFF. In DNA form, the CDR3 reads TGCGCCAGCAGCCGCCAGAGGGCGGATTATACCTACAATGAGCAGTTCTTC.

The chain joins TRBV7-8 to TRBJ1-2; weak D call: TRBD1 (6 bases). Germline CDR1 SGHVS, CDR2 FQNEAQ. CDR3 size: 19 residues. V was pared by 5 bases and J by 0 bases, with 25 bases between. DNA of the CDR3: TGTGCCAGCAGCCTCCAGCCCCCGGGACATTCCTCTTCTAACTATGGCTACACCTTC. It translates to CASSLQPPGHSSSNYGYTF.

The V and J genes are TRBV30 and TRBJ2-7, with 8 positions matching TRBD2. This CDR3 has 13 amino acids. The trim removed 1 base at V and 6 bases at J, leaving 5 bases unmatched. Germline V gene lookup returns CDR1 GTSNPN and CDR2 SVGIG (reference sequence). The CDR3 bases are TGTGCCTGGAGTGGTAGCGGGATAAGCGAGCAGTACTTC. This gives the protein CAWSGSGISEQYF.

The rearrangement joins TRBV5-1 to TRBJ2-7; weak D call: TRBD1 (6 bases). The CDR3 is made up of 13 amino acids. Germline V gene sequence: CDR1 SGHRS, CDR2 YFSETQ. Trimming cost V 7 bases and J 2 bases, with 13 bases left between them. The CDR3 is CASLGGPTYEQYF. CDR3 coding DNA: TGCGCCAGCCTAGGGGGACCTACCTACGAGCAGTACTTC.

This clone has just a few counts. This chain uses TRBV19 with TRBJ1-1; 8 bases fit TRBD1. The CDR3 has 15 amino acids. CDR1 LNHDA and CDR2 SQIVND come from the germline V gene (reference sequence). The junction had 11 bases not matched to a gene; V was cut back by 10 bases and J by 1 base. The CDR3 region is CATTPRTGWNTEAFF. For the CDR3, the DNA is TGTGCCACGACCCCCAGGACAGGGTGGAACACTGAAGCTTTCTTT.

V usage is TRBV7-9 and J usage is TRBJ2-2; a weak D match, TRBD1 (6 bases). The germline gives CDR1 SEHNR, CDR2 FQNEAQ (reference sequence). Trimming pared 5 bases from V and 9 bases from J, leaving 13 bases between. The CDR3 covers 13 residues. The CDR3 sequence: CASSRTVPRELFF. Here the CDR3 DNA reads TGTGCCAGCAGCCGGACAGTTCCAAGGGAGCTGTTTTTT.

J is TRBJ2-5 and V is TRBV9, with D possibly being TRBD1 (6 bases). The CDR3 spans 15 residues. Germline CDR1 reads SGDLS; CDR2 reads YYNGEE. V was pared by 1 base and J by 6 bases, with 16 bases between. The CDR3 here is CASSVQGSGAKTQYF. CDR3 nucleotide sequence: TGTGCCAGCAGCGTACAGGGGTCAGGGGCGAAGACCCAGTACTTC.

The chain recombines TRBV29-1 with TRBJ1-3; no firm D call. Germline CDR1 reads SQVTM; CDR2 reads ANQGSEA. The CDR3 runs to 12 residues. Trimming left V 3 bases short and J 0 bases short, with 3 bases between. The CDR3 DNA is TGCAGCGTTGAGAGCTCTGGAAACACCATATATTTT. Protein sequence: CSVESSGNTIYF. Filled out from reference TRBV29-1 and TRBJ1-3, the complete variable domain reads SAVISQKPSRDICQRGTSLTIQCQVDSQVTMMFWYRQQPGQSLTLIATANQGSEATYESGFVIDKFPISRPNLTFSTLTVSNMSPEDSSIYLCSVESSGNTIYFGEGSWLTVV.

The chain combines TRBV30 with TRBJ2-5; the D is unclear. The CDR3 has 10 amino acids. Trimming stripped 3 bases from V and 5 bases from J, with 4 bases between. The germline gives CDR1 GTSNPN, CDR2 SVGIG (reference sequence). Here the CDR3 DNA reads TGTGCCTGGAGCGTGGAGACCCAGTACTTC. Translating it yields CAWSVETQYF. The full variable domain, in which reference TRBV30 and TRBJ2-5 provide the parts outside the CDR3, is SQTIHQWPATLVQPVGSPLSLECTVEGTSNPNLYWYRQAAGRGLQLLFYSVGIGQISSEVPQNLSASRPQDRQFILSSKKLLLSDSGFYLCAWSVETQYFGPGTRLLVL.

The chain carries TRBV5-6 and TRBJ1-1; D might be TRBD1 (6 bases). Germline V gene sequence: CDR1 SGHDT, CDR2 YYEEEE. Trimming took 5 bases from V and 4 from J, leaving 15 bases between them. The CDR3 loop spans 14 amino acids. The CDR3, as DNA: TGTGCCAGCAGACCTAGGGGGGGTGGCACTGAAGCTTTCTTT. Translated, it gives CASRPRGGGTEAFF.

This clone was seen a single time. The DNA for the CDR3 is TGTGCCTGGGCCCGGACAGGGGAACACTATGGCTACACCTTC. This gives the protein CAWARTGEHYGYTF. The J gene is TRBJ1-2, the V gene TRBV30; 9 bases agree with TRBD1. The CDR3 totals 14 residues. J lost 3 bases, V lost 5 bases, and 7 bases had no gene match. CDR1 is GTSNPN and CDR2 is SVGIG in the germline V gene (reference sequence).

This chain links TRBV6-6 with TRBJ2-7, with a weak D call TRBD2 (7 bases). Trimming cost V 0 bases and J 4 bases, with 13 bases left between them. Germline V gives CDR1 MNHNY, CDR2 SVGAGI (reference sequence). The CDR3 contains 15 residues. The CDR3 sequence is CASSYSGRGGYEQYF. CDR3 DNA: TGTGCCAGCAGTTACTCCGGCAGGGGAGGGTACGAGCAGTACTTC.

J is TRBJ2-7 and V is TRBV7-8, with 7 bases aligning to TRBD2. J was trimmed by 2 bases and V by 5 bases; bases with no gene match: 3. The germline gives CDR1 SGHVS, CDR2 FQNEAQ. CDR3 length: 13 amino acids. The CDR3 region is CASSTGLPYEQYF. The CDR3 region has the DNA TGTGCCAGCAGCACGGGACTACCCTACGAGCAGTACTTC.

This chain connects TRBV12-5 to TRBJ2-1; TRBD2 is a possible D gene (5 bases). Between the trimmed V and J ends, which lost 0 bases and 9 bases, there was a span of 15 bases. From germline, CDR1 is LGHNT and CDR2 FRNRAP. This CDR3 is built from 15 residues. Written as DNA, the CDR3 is TGTGCTAGTGGTTTGGTAAGTAAGGAGAGCGGTGAGCAGTTCTTC. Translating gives CASGLVSKESGEQFF.

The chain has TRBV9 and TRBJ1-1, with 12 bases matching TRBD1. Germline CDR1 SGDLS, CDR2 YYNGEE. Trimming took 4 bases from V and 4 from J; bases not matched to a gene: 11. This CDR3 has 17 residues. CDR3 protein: CASSPRDRGPGGTEAFF. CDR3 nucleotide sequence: TGTGCCAGCAGCCCCCGGGACAGGGGGCCGGGGGGCACTGAAGCTTTCTTT.

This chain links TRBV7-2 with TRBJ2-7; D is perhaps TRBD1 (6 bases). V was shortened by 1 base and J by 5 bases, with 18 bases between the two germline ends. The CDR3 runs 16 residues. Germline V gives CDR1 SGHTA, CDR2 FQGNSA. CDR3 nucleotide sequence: TGTGCCAGCAGCTTAGGGTGGGGCAGGGGAATAGACGAGCAGTACTTC. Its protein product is CASSLGWGRGIDEQYF. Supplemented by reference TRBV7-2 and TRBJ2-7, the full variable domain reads GAGVSQSPSNKVTEKGKDVELRCDPISGHTALYWYRQSLGQGLEFLIYFQGNSAPDKSGLPSDRFSAERTGGSVSTLTIQRTQQEDSAVYLCASSLGWGRGIDEQYFGPGTRLTVT.

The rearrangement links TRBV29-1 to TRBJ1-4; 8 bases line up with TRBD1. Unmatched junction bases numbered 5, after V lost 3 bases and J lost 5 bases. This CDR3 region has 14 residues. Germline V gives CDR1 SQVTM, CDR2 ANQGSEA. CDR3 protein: CSVEWTGQNEKLFF. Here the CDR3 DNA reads TGCAGCGTTGAGTGGACAGGGCAGAATGAAAAACTGTTTTTT.

The CDR3 DNA is TGTGCCATCAGTGATAGGCGGGGGGGCCTAGTTGAGCAGTACTTC. Its translation: CAISDRRGGLVEQYF. The chain has TRBV10-3 and TRBJ2-7; 9 bases agree with TRBD2. The length of the CDR3 is 15 residues. Trimming removed 3 bases from V and 7 bases from J; junction bases left unmatched: 10. CDR1 and CDR2 (germline): ENHRY, SYGVKD.

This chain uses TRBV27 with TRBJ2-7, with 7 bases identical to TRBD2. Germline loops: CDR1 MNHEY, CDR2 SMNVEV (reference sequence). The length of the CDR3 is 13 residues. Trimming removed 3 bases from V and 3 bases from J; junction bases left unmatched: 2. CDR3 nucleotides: TGTGCCAGCAGTTTCTCTAGCGGCTACGAGCAGTACTTC. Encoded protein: CASSFSSGYEQYF.

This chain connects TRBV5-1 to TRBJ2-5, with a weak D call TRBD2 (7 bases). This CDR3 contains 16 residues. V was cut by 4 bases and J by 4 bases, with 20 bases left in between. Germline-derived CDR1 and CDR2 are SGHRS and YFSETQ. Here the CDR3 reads CASSPTGRDGRETQYF. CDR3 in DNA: TGCGCCAGCAGCCCTACAGGGAGGGATGGTCGAGAGACCCAGTACTTC.

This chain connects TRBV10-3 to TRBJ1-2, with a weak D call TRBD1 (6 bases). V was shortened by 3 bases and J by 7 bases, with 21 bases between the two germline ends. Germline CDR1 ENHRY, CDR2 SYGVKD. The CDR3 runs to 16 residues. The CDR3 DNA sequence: TGTGCCATCAGTGATCCCCCAGGGGAACTGGGTTCTGGCTACACCTTC. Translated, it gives CAISDPPGELGSGYTF.